This TCR beta chain was sequenced during a study of T cells in Graves' hyperthyroidism and ophthalmopathy. Study background: Peripheral blood specimens were obtained at initial diagnosis, prior to any treatment. Study conclusions and caveats: The blood repertoire included most of the expanded thyroid clonotypes above 0.001.

About this clonotype: Its target is not known.

The diagnostic basis comprised clinical symptoms, serum thyroxine and TRAb, thyroid ultrasound and orbital computed tomography. It was at first hyperthyroidism diagnosis, before any ophthalmopathy symptoms, that the blood sample was taken. RNA transcripts yielded amplified TCR beta CDR3 regions. An initial round of RT-PCR targeting the TCR CDR3 relied on the HTBI primer set. One entry per CDR3 protein results from TCRdb running MiXCR on the multiplex PCR reads. Counted here are about 720,000 distinct CDR3 sequences, about 19% occurring once; the ten biggest clones make up around 17%. After removal of 7 bases from V and 6 bases from J, the junction contained 13 bases not matched to a gene. CDR1 and CDR2 from the germline V gene are MNHNS and SASEGT. This CDR3 contains 15 residues.

What was sequenced was blood. The chain has TRBV6-1 and TRBJ1-1; 8 bases fit TRBD1. This receptor was identified in a woman between 45 and 65 years old with Graves' hyperthyroidism that later progressed to Graves' ophthalmopathy. The CDR3, as DNA: TGTGCCAGCAAGTGGCCGGGACAGGCAGAATCTGAAGCTTTCTTT. Protein product: CASKWPGQAESEAFF.